What follows describes a single TCR beta chain. CDR1 is SGHTS, CDR2 YDEGEE, per germline. There are 16 residues in the CDR3. Losses at the gene ends were 4 bases for V and 4 bases for J; bases not matched to a gene: 10. The PCR contained 60 Vbeta and 13 Jbeta primers. Here immunoSEQ multiplex PCR was the method, and the copy in TCRdb shows in-frame clones only, minus some. The repertoire has 120,000 or so clones, roughly 80% of them found once; the top ten carry around 1.6%. The data were obtained in a study of cytomegalovirus exposure and HLA in healthy donors. Sequencing input: PBMCs. This TCR was sampled from a woman between 18 and 30 years old in good health and CMV-seronegative. V is TRBV5-8 and J is TRBJ2-1; TRBD2 agrees at 8 bases. CDR3 nucleotides: TGTGCCAGCAGCCCCCTAAAAGTAGCGGGATACAATGAGCAGTTCTTC. Its protein product is CASSPLKVAGYNEQFF.